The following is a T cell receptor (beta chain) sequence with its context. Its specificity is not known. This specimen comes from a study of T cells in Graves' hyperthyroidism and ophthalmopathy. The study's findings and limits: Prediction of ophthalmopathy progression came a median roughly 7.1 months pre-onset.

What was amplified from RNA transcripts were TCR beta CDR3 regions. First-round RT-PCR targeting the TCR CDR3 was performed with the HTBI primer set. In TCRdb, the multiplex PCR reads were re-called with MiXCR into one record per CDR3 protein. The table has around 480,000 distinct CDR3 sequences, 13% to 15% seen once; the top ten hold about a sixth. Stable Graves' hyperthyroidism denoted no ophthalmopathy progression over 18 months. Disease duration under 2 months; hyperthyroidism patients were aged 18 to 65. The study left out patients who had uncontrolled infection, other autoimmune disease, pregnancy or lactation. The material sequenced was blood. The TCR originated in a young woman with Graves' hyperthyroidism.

DNA for the CDR3: TGCAGTGCTAGTGAGTCGGCTGAAGAGACCCAGTACTTC. It translates to CSASESAEETQYF. This rearrangement joins TRBV20-1 to TRBJ2-5; D call uncertain. The V gene lost 3 bases and the J gene lost 3 bases, with 11 bases spanning the gap. This CDR3 spans 13 amino acids. Per germline, CDR1 DFQATT and CDR2 SNEGSKA (reference sequence).